This T cell receptor beta chain was identified during a study of T cell responses to AZD1222 COVID-19 vaccine. CDR1 is GTSNPN and CDR2 is SVGIG in the germline V gene (reference sequence). The CDR3 has 17 amino acids. V dropped 0 bases and J dropped 3; count of bases not matched to a gene: 10. Study-level results: Distributed over spike, vaccine-associated CD4 TCRs predominated at 160-218 and 743-854. Donors were mostly white British, more females; clonal diversity possibly underestimated.

Only one count was recorded for this clone. Its target is not known. Using immunoSEQ multiplex PCR, the repertoire was profiled, and TCRdb retains in-frame clones only, with some absent. The table lists approximately 92,000 clones, around 93% of them singletons. This specimen was peripheral blood, taken on day 0 of AZD1222 vaccination. This receptor was taken from an adult in good health. This chain links TRBV30 with TRBJ2-7, with 11 bases matching TRBD2. This CDR3 is CAWSVGSGRARGYEQYF. The CDR3, as DNA: TGTGCCTGGAGTGTAGGTAGCGGGAGGGCCAGAGGCTACGAGCAGTACTTC.